Presented here are 28 T cell receptor beta chains from one specimen sequenced in a study of technical replicates of blood from a handful of donors. This table comes from immunoSEQ multiplex PCR, and its TCRdb copy is limited to in-frame clones, with some not included. The table shows about 83,000 clones, with about 92% occurring only once. The sample was T cells isolated from PBMCs. The receptor set was obtained from a human donor in good health.

The V call is TRBV6-5, the J call TRBJ2-1; weak D call: TRBD2 (6 bases). This CDR3 has 14 residues. V was shortened by 6 bases and J by 7 bases, with 16 bases between the two germline ends. Germline V gene lookup returns CDR1 MNHEY and CDR2 SVGAGI. In DNA, the CDR3 is TGTGCCAGCAGCCAATCCGGACGGGAGAATGAGCAGTTCTTC. This codes for CASSQSGRENEQFF.

This clone was observed a few times. The chain employs TRBV7-9 and TRBJ2-7; D not resolved. Germline loops: CDR1 SEHNR, CDR2 FQNEAQ (reference sequence). The CDR3 loop spans 12 amino acids. V was clipped by 1 base and J by 4 bases, with 5 bases between them. CDR3 loop: CASSLVPYEQYF. The CDR3 bases are TGTGCCAGCAGCTTAGTTCCTTACGAGCAGTACTTC.

The CDR3 DNA reads as TGCGCCAGCAGCTTGGCGGGACAGGGGATAGATACGCAGTATTTT. Protein product: CASSLAGQGIDTQYF. This rearrangement joins TRBV5-1 to TRBJ2-3; 10 nucleotides align to TRBD1. The junction had 3 bases not matched to a gene; V was cut back by 0 bases and J by 5 bases. CDR1 is SGHRS, CDR2 YFSETQ, per germline. The CDR3 spans 15 residues.

The chain is built from TRBV11-2 and TRBJ2-1, with a tentative D call TRBD2 (5 bases). CDR3 length equals 15 residues. CDR1 is SGHAT, CDR2 FQNNGV, per germline. Trimming took 7 bases from V and 0 from J, leaving 13 bases between them. Here the CDR3 reads CASTRTLSSYNEQFF. CDR3 DNA: TGTGCCAGCACCAGGACTCTCAGCTCCTACAATGAGCAGTTCTTC. The complete variable domain, with remaining parts taken from reference TRBV11-2 and TRBJ2-1, reads EAGVAQSPRYKIIEKRQSVAFWCNPISGHATLYWYQQILGQGPKLLIQFQNNGVVDDSQLPKDRFSAERLKGVDSTLKIQPAKLEDSAVYLCASTRTLSSYNEQFFGPGTRLTVL.

In this sample, this clone turned up a few times. At one of its ends the junction is not consistent with the germline gene, which may arise from a read error. The gene calls are TRBV2 and TRBJ2-7; TRBD1 might be the D (6 bases). The CDR3 has 11 amino acids. The germline V gene encodes CDR1 SNHLY and CDR2 FYNNEI. The CDR3 DNA reads as TGTGCCACCGCCCCGGAGACAGGCCTTAACTTC. Translation: CATAPETGLNF.

The rearrangement links TRBV28 to TRBJ1-5, with 7 positions matching TRBD1. Germline CDR1 reads MDHEN; CDR2 reads SYDVKM. Germline trimming cut 1 base from V and 2 bases from J; bases unmatched to any gene: 2. The CDR3 has 15 amino acids. CDR3: CASSLSQGGNQPQHF. Here the CDR3 DNA reads TGTGCCAGCAGTTTATCCCAGGGGGGCAATCAGCCCCAGCATTTT.

The chain uses TRBV4-1 and TRBJ2-2; 10 bases align to TRBD2. J lost 1 base, V lost 4 bases, and 6 bases had no gene match. This CDR3 comprises 17 residues. Germline CDR1 MGHRA, CDR2 YSYEKL. CDR3 sequence reads: CASSPTTSGVNTGELFF. DNA of the CDR3: TGCGCCAGCAGCCCCACTACTAGCGGGGTGAACACCGGGGAGCTGTTTTTT.

The CDR3 DNA sequence: TGTGCCAGCTCACCAGCAAGCCCGAACACCGGGGAGCTGTTTTTT. It yields the protein CASSPASPNTGELFF. The rearrangement uses TRBV18 and TRBJ2-2; no firm D call. This CDR3 is 15 amino acids long. The germline V gene has CDR1 KGHSH and CDR2 LQKENI. The V end lost 2 bases, the J end lost 0 bases, and 7 bases lay between the germline ends.

Here the CDR3 DNA reads TGTGCCAGCCAAGGGGACAGCCGCACCGGGGAGCTGTTTTTT. Translation: CASQGDSRTGELFF. The chain has TRBV11-3 and TRBJ2-2, with 7 positions matching TRBD1. Losses at the gene ends were 8 bases for V and 4 bases for J; bases not matched to a gene: 7. The CDR3 contains 14 residues. The V gene's germline CDR1 is SGHNT and CDR2 YENEEA.

This clone was seen once. Here the CDR3 DNA reads TGTGCCAGTAGTATCGGGATTCGGGCAGGACTACTCATGAACACTGAAGCTTTCTTT. Translated, it gives CASSIGIRAGLLMNTEAFF. The chain couples TRBV19 to TRBJ1-1; D call uncertain. The germline V gene encodes CDR1 LNHDA and CDR2 SQIVND (reference sequence). Trimming pared 3 bases from V and 0 bases from J, leaving 23 bases between. The CDR3 consists of 19 residues.

The rearrangement uses TRBV9 and TRBJ1-1, with 10 bases lining up with TRBD1. This CDR3 has 18 amino acids. Germline V CDR1 and CDR2: SGDLS, YYNGEE. V gave up 3 bases and J gave up 0 bases; unmatched junction bases: 11. The CDR3 coding sequence is TGTGCCAGCAGCGCGACCGGGACAGGGGAAGGGATGAACACTGAAGCTTTCTTT. It specifies CASSATGTGEGMNTEAFF. The variable domain in full, with the rest retrieved from reference TRBV9 and TRBJ1-1, is DSGVTQTPKHLITATGQRVTLRCSPRSGDLSVYWYQQSLDQGLQFLIQYYNGEERAKGNILERFSAQQFPDLHSELNLSSLELGDSALYFCASSATGTGEGMNTEAFFGQGTRLTVV.

J is TRBJ1-2 and V is TRBV27, with 10 bases lining up with TRBD1. Trimming cost V 6 bases and J 7 bases; bases outside gene matches: 11. The V gene's germline CDR1 is MNHEY and CDR2 SMNVEV (reference sequence). The CDR3 covers 15 residues. In DNA form, the CDR3 reads TGTGCCAGCAGCCCCCTACGGACAGGGGGTCCTGGCTACACCTTC. It specifies CASSPLRTGGPGYTF.

The genes are TRBV11-2 and TRBJ2-7; D is possibly TRBD2 (6 bases). Trimming removed 0 bases from V and 4 bases from J, with 16 bases in between. Germline loops: CDR1 SGHAT, CDR2 FQNNGV. This CDR3 has 16 residues. The CDR3 bases are TGTGCCAGCAGCTTAGATCGGGGAGGTGGTTTTTACGAGCAGTACTTC. Its translation: CASSLDRGGGFYEQYF.

The rearrangement joins TRBV11-2 to TRBJ1-4, with a possible D match to TRBD1 (6 bases). The CDR3 is made up of 18 amino acids. Trimming shortened V by 3 bases and J by 2 bases, and 19 bases separated the two germline ends. Germline CDR1 SGHAT, CDR2 FQNNGV. CDR3 amino acids: CASSFLIWGPATNEKLFF. CDR3 in DNA: TGTGCCAGCAGCTTCCTCATATGGGGGCCCGCTACTAATGAAAAACTGTTTTTT.

J is TRBJ2-3 and V is TRBV27; 7 nucleotides line up with TRBD2. The CDR3 runs 15 residues. Per the germline V gene, CDR1 is MNHEY and CDR2 is SMNVEV (reference sequence). Trimming cost V 0 bases and J 6 bases; bases outside gene matches: 6. The CDR3 sequence: CASSLSAGFGDTQYF. Written as DNA, the CDR3 is TGTGCCAGCAGTTTATCAGCGGGGTTCGGGGATACGCAGTATTTT.

In this sample, this clone turned up once. The chain employs TRBV27 and TRBJ2-1; D is unclear. Trimming pared 6 bases from V and 3 bases from J, leaving 24 bases between. The CDR3 runs 18 residues. CDR1 is MNHEY and CDR2 is SMNVEV in the germline V gene (reference sequence). The DNA for the CDR3 is TGTGCCAGCAGGGCAGGCCAATCTTACACAGCCGTCTACAATGAGCAGTTCTTC. It codes for CASRAGQSYTAVYNEQFF.

The chain couples TRBV5-8 to TRBJ1-4, with TRBD1 as a possible D gene (5 bases). The CDR3 runs 15 residues. V was trimmed by 4 bases and J by 0 bases, leaving 10 bases between them. The germline V gene has CDR1 SGHTS and CDR2 YDEGEE. The CDR3 DNA reads TGTGCCAGCAGCCCGGGACTTGCAACTAATGAAAAACTGTTTTTT. Amino acid sequence: CASSPGLATNEKLFF.

The chain joins TRBV5-6 to TRBJ2-7; tentative D call: TRBD2 (5 bases). Trimming removed 4 bases from V and 4 bases from J, with 18 bases in between. The CDR3 is 15 amino acids. Germline V CDR1 and CDR2: SGHDT, YYEEEE. The CDR3 region has the DNA TGTGCCAGCAGCCCGGGGAGTGGGATTGGATACGAGCAGTACTTC. This translates into CASSPGSGIGYEQYF.

This clone has just one count. The chain uses TRBV5-8 and TRBJ2-5; D is undetermined. Germline assignment: CDR1 SGHTS and CDR2 YDEGEE. V shed 1 base and J shed 2 bases, with 9 bases lying between them. The CDR3 consists of 14 residues. The CDR3 coding sequence is TGTGCCAGCAGCTTGTGGCAGGAACAAGAGACCCAGTACTTC. Its translation: CASSLWQEQETQYF.

The chain joins TRBV7-9 to TRBJ2-2; 7 positions match TRBD1. V shed 4 bases, J shed 2 bases, and the junction held 16 bases outside the gene matches. Germline V gene sequence: CDR1 SEHNR, CDR2 FQNEAQ (reference sequence). The CDR3 consists of 19 residues. CDR3 coding DNA: TGTGCCAGCAGCTCCTCAATTTTGAAGACAGGGATTAACACCGGGGAGCTGTTTTTT. It yields the protein CASSSSILKTGINTGELFF.

The rearrangement joins TRBV9 to TRBJ1-3; D unresolved. From germline, CDR1 is SGDLS and CDR2 YYNGEE. V lost 0 bases, J lost 4 bases, and 14 bases lay in between. This CDR3 contains 16 residues. This CDR3 reads CASSVGEAFFGNTIYF. The CDR3 bases are TGTGCCAGCAGCGTAGGGGAGGCTTTCTTCGGAAACACCATATATTTT.

The chain couples TRBV5-1 to TRBJ2-1, with 12 bases matching TRBD2. This CDR3 comprises 18 residues. The V gene's germline CDR1 is SGHRS and CDR2 YFSETQ. The junction had 8 bases not matched to a gene; V was cut back by 3 bases and J by 1 base. The CDR3 loop reads CASSSTSGSPLSYNEQFF. The CDR3 bases are TGCGCCAGCAGCTCGACTAGCGGGAGCCCACTTTCCTACAATGAGCAGTTCTTC.

J is TRBJ2-1 and V is TRBV11-3, with 10 bases lining up with TRBD2. With V trimmed by 4 bases and J by 4 bases, 1 base remained unmatched. The CDR3 is 14 residues long. In germline, CDR1 is SGHNT, CDR2 YENEEA. The CDR3 nucleotides read TGTGCCAGCAGCTCTAGCGGGGGATACAATGAGCAGTTCTTC. It specifies CASSSSGGYNEQFF.

V is TRBV13 and J is TRBJ2-7; D is unclear. Germline CDR1 reads PRHDT; CDR2 reads FYEKMQ (reference sequence). There are 13 residues in the CDR3. V was cut by 0 bases and J by 4 bases, with 7 bases left in between. The CDR3 spells CASSLGFGYEQYF. For the CDR3, the DNA is TGTGCCAGCAGCTTAGGTTTCGGGTACGAGCAGTACTTC.

The chain is built from TRBV13 and TRBJ2-2; weak D call: TRBD2 (6 bases). This CDR3 spans 17 amino acids. From germline, CDR1 is PRHDT and CDR2 FYEKMQ (reference sequence). V lost 5 bases to trimming and J lost 4 bases, with 20 bases between them. Written as DNA, the CDR3 is TGTGCCAGCAGCCTAGAGTCCACGGGGGAAGGCACCGGGGAGCTGTTTTTT. The encoded protein is CASSLESTGEGTGELFF.

CDR3 residues: CASSRNRDGTGELFF. For the CDR3, the DNA is TGTGCCAGCAGCCGAAACAGGGATGGCACCGGGGAGCTGTTTTTT. The V call is TRBV6-6, the J call TRBJ2-2; TRBD1 is a possible D gene (6 bases). The V gene lost 6 bases and the J gene lost 4 bases, with 15 bases spanning the gap. This CDR3 is 15 amino acids long. Germline values: CDR1 MNHNY, CDR2 SVGAGI (reference sequence).

The count of this clone is one. The chain links TRBV5-1 to TRBJ2-2; possibly TRBD2 for D (6 bases). The CDR3 consists of 15 residues. Trimming pared 0 bases from V and 1 base from J, leaving 7 bases between. From germline, CDR1 is SGHRS and CDR2 YFSETQ. The CDR3, as DNA: TGCGCCAGCAGCTTGGCCGGGAGGAACACCGGGGAGCTGTTTTTT. Encoded protein: CASSLAGRNTGELFF. The full variable domain, rest sourced from reference TRBV5-1 and TRBJ2-2, is KAGVTQTPRYLIKTRGQQVTLSCSPISGHRSVSWYQQTPGQGLQFLFEYFSETQRNKGNFPGRFSGRQFSNSRSEMNVSTLELGDSALYLCASSLAGRNTGELFFGEGSRLTVL.

The chain recombines TRBV9 with TRBJ2-1; 12 bases fit TRBD2. In germline, CDR1 is SGDLS, CDR2 YYNGEE. The trim removed 3 bases at V and 8 bases at J, leaving 6 bases unmatched. CDR3 length: 15 residues. The CDR3 DNA reads TGTGCCAGCAGCGAAACTAGCGGGGGGTTCCATGAGCAGTTCTTC. Residues: CASSETSGGFHEQFF.